These T cell receptor beta chains were read from a single sample in a study of cytomegalovirus exposure and HLA in healthy donors. The data were produced by immunoSEQ multiplex PCR, yet TCRdb's version contains in-frame clones alone and is incomplete. The sample holds 90,000 to 120,000 clones, about 74% seen once. The sequenced sample consisted of PBMCs. The receptors shown here come from a woman in her thirties or forties in good health and CMV-seropositive. CDR3s include the opening cysteine and the closing phenylalanine or tryptophan. Each record gives: D gene, V gene, J gene, clone size, CDR3 DNA, CDR3 protein. The D gene is left open where the match is weak. Part of the rows lack a size; the others show once, few, many or a class for expanded clones.

TRBD2	TRBV5-1	TRBJ2-1	-	TGCGCCAGCAGCTGGACCGCCCCAGTAGCGGGGGCCCCTCATGAGCAGTTCTTC	CASSWTAPVAGAPHEQFF
-	TRBV7-7	TRBJ1-1	-	TGTGCTAGCAGCGCGTCAGGGAACACTGAAGCTTTCTTT	CASSASGNTEAFF
TRBD2	TRBV4-2	TRBJ2-5	-	TGTGCCAGCAGCCTCGGGACTAGCGGGGCCCGGGGAGAGACCCAGTACTTC	CASSLGTSGARGETQYF
-	TRBV9	TRBJ1-2	-	TGTGCCAGCAGCGGACTATTACAGGGTTTGGGCTATGGCTACACCTTC	CASSGLLQGLGYGYTF
-	TRBV6-1	TRBJ2-6	-	TGTGCCAGCAACAGGGAGGGCTCTGGGGCCAACGTCCTGACTTTC	CASNREGSGANVLTF
TRBD2	TRBV5-4	TRBJ2-5	-	TGTGCCAGCAGCTTGACCGGGGGGGCGGGTGAGACCCAGTACTTC	CASSLTGGAGETQYF
-	TRBV30	TRBJ2-3	-	TGTGCCTCCAGGGGGGACACAGATACGCAGTATTTT	CASRGDTDTQYF
-	TRBV19	TRBJ2-5	-	TGTGCCAGTAGTATGAGGGCCCCACCCCAAGAGACCCAGTACTTC	CASSMRAPPQETQYF
-	TRBV6-4	TRBJ1-1	-	TGTGCCAGCAGCACCGAGGGCACTGAAGCTTTCTTT	CASSTEGTEAFF
-	TRBV9	TRBJ1-5	-	TGTGCCAGCAGCGTGGGGAGGGTACGCGATCAGCCCCAGCATTTT	CASSVGRVRDQPQHF
-	TRBV7-2	TRBJ1-1	-	TGTGCCAGCAGCTTAGGGGGGGGCAGAGTGAACACTGAAGCTTTCTTT	CASSLGGGRVNTEAFF
-	TRBV7-7	TRBJ1-5	-	TGTGCTAGCAGCTTAGATCTGGGAGCGGCCCAGCATTTT	CASSLDLGAAQHF
TRBD1	TRBV10-3	TRBJ1-5	-	TGTGCCATCAGTGATAGAGGGGGCTCGGGCAATCAGCCCCAGCATTTT	CAISDRGGSGNQPQHF
-	TRBV5-1	TRBJ2-5	-	TGCGCCAGCAGTACTGCAGGGGCTGAAGAGACCCAGTACTTC	CASSTAGAEETQYF
-	TRBV6-5	TRBJ1-2	-	TGTGCCAGCAGTTACTCAGGGGTTACTAACTATGGCTACACCTTC	CASSYSGVTNYGYTF
TRBD2	TRBV4-2	TRBJ2-5	-	TGTGCCAGCAGCCCGGATACTAGCGGGAGGGGAGAGACCCAGTACTTC	CASSPDTSGRGETQYF
-	TRBV6-6	TRBJ1-1	-	TGTGCCAGCAGGATAAGTAACATGAACACTGAAGCTTTCTTT	CASRISNMNTEAFF
TRBD1	TRBV6-5	TRBJ2-7	few	TGTGCCAGCAAGACAGGGGGGACCTTGGGCGAGCAGTACTTC	CASKTGGTLGEQYF
-	TRBV10-3	TRBJ2-5	-	TGTGCCATCAGTGACAGGGACTGGGCGGAGACCCAGTACTTC	CAISDRDWAETQYF
TRBD2	TRBV4-1	TRBJ2-2	-	TGCGCCAGCAGCCATCCTAGCGGATTTAACACCGGGGAGCTGTTTTTT	CASSHPSGFNTGELFF
TRBD1	TRBV28	TRBJ1-4	-	TGTGCCAGCAGTACTAGACAGGGCCCTAATGAAAAACTGTTTTTT	CASSTRQGPNEKLFF
-	TRBV30	TRBJ1-5	-	TGTGCCTTTCAGGCCTGGACACTTCAGCCCCAGCATTTT	CAFQAWTLQPQHF
-	TRBV27	TRBJ1-5	-	TGTGCCAGCCGCTCCGTGGGGGCGATAAATCAGCCCCAGCATTTT	CASRSVGAINQPQHF
TRBD1	TRBV5-1	TRBJ1-1	once	TGCGCCAGCAGCTATTTGACAGGGCCGAACACTGAAGCTTTCTTT	CASSYLTGPNTEAFF
TRBD1	TRBV29-1	TRBJ1-2	-	TGCAGCGTGGAGGACAGGGACTATGGCTACACCTTC	CSVEDRDYGYTF
-	TRBV29-1	TRBJ2-5	-	TGCAGCGTTGATCGTGTGTTTATGTTAGAGCAGTACTTC	CSVDRVFMLEQYF
TRBD2	TRBV19	TRBJ2-7	-	TGTGCCAGTAGCCCGTGGGGGGAGGGCTACGAGCAGTACTTC	CASSPWGEGYEQYF
-	TRBV6-1	TRBJ1-3	-	TGTGCCAGCAGCAGGGAGGGTCGCGGAAACACCATATATTTT	CASSREGRGNTIYF
-	TRBV7-9	TRBJ1-2	-	TGTGCCAGCAACCCAATGAATTCTGGCGGCTACACCTTC	CASNPMNSGGYTF
TRBD1	TRBV30	TRBJ1-2	-	TGTGCCTGGGGTCTTAGGACAGGGTATGGCTACACCTTC	CAWGLRTGYGYTF
TRBD1	TRBV25-1	TRBJ1-4	-	TGTGCCAGCAGTGTGACAGGGGGTGGTGAAAAACTGTTTTTT	CASSVTGGGEKLFF
-	TRBV28	TRBJ1-6	-	TGTGCCAGCACCCCGGACAGTTTTCCCCTCCACTTT	CASTPDSFPLHF
TRBD1	TRBV7-2	TRBJ1-2	few	TGTGCCAGCAGCCCGGACAGGGTGGGTGGCTACACCTTC	CASSPDRVGGYTF
TRBD2	TRBV30	TRBJ2-2	-	TGTGCCTGGTCAGCGGGGGGGCGGGACACCGGGGAGCTGTTTTTT	CAWSAGGRDTGELFF
TRBD1	TRBV30	TRBJ1-5	once	TGTGCCTGGAGTGCGGGCGGGACAGTTTTTCAGCCCCAGCATTTT	CAWSAGGTVFQPQHF
TRBD2	TRBV6-1	TRBJ2-3	-	TGTGCCAGCAGTACCAGCGGGGGGCGGGATACGCAGTATTTT	CASSTSGGRDTQYF
-	TRBV4-2	TRBJ1-1	-	TGTGCCAGCAGCCCGGTCCCTGTTTTAGAAGCTTTCTTT	CASSPVPVLEAFF
-	TRBV6-1	TRBJ2-4	-	TGTGCCAGCAGTGAAGCTAGAGGGGGGGAAACGCTAGCCAAAAACATTCAGTACTTC	CASSEARGGETLAKNIQYF
-	TRBV6-1	TRBJ1-4	few	TGTGCCAGCAGTGCACGGACTAATGAAAAACTGTTTTTT	CASSARTNEKLFF
TRBD1	TRBV5-4	TRBJ2-1	once	TGTGCCAGCAGCTTGGGCGGGACAGGGGGCAGTGAGCAGTTCTTC	CASSLGGTGGSEQFF
TRBD2	TRBV6-1	TRBJ2-7	-	TGTGCCAGCAGTGCGACCGGGACTAGCTCCTACGAGCAGTACTTC	CASSATGTSSYEQYF
TRBD2	TRBV4-3	TRBJ2-1	few	TGCGCCAGCAGCCAAGAGAGAACGGGGGGGCTCAATGAGCAGTTCTTC	CASSQERTGGLNEQFF
TRBD1	TRBV18	TRBJ1-1	-	TGTGCCAGCTCAAAGGACAGGTGGGCTGAAGCTTTCTTT	CASSKDRWAEAFF
-	TRBV5-1	TRBJ1-5	-	TGCGCCAGCAGCCCGACACCTAGCAATCAGCCCCAGCATTTT	CASSPTPSNQPQHF
-	TRBV5-6	TRBJ2-6	-	TGTGCCAGCAGCCCCTTGGGCTGGGGCACCTCTGGGGCCAACGTCCTGACTTTC	CASSPLGWGTSGANVLTF
TRBD1	TRBV5-8	TRBJ1-2	-	TGTGCCAGCAGCTTATCTCCGGGACAGACGGTGTCCTACACCTTC	CASSLSPGQTVSYTF
-	TRBV9	TRBJ2-1	-	TGTGCCAGCAGCGTAGGGCGGGGCTCCTACAATGAGCAGTTCTTC	CASSVGRGSYNEQFF
-	TRBV19	TRBJ1-3	once	TGTGCCAGTAGTATAACTACTGGAAACACCATATATTTT	CASSITTGNTIYF
-	TRBV14	TRBJ1-6	-	TGTGCCAGCAGTCCTCTACGGTTGGACAGTTATAATTCACCCCTCCACTTT	CASSPLRLDSYNSPLHF
-	TRBV11-2	TRBJ1-2	-	TGTGCCAGCAGCCCCCTCTTGGACAGCTCCTATGGCTACACCTTC	CASSPLLDSSYGYTF
-	TRBV30	TRBJ1-5	-	TGTGCCTGGAGTAAGGAGGAAAATCAGCCCCAGCATTTT	CAWSKEENQPQHF
-	TRBV6-5	TRBJ1-2	-	TGTGCCAGCAGTTACTCAGGGCAGGGCCTCTTCTATGGCTACACCTTC	CASSYSGQGLFYGYTF
TRBD2	TRBV6-4	TRBJ2-1	few	TGTGCCAGCAGTGCACTAGCGGGGGGCGATGAGCAGTTCTTC	CASSALAGGDEQFF
TRBD1	TRBV7-9	TRBJ2-5	few	TGTGCCAGCAGCAACGACAGGGGAAGAGAGACCCAGTACTTC	CASSNDRGRETQYF
-	TRBV15	TRBJ2-1	-	TGTGCCACCAGCAGATCAGGGCTCTCCTACAATGAGCAGTTCTTC	CATSRSGLSYNEQFF
-	TRBV4-2	TRBJ2-7	-	TGTGCCAGCAGCCAAGAGAGCGGGTTCAGCTCCTACGAGCAGTACTTC	CASSQESGFSSYEQYF
-	TRBV5-1	TRBJ2-5	-	TGCGCCAGCAGCTTGTCAGCAGGGGAAGAGACCCAGTACTTC	CASSLSAGEETQYF
-	TRBV6-5	TRBJ1-4	-	TGTGCCAGCAGCTCCCCTTCCTCGGGGAATGAAAAACTGTTTTTT	CASSSPSSGNEKLFF
TRBD1	TRBV5-1	TRBJ1-1	-	TGCGCCAGCAGCTTGGGCGGGGACAGGCCAAACACTGAAGCTTTCTTT	CASSLGGDRPNTEAFF
-	TRBV5-4	TRBJ2-7	-	TGTGCCAGCAGCCTACAGTTAAGCTCCTACGAGCAGTACTTC	CASSLQLSSYEQYF